The next 24 T cell receptor beta chains were all read from a single sample in a study of blood T cell repertoires in COVID-19. Method: immunoSEQ multiplex PCR; TCRdb's copy keeps in-frame clones and lacks some. Among 150,000 or so clones listed, around 80% were seen once. The sample consisted of peripheral blood. Every receptor here comes from a human donor with acute or convalescent COVID-19. The donor label of this sample is uncertain.

This clone was observed a handful of times. The chain combines TRBV11-2 with TRBJ1-6; 9 bases map to TRBD1. The CDR3 contains 16 residues. Germline V CDR1 and CDR2: SGHAT, FQNNGV. V was clipped by 4 bases and J by 9 bases; unmatched bases: 10. CDR3 sequence (DNA): TGTGCCAGCAGCTCCAATCTACAGGGGGCTGGTTCACCCCTCCACTTT. Protein sequence: CASSSNLQGAGSPLHF.

The chain recombines TRBV15 with TRBJ2-5, with TRBD2 matching over 11 bases. The CDR3 has 14 residues. The junction had 1 base not matched to a gene; V was cut back by 4 bases and J by 3 bases. In germline, CDR1 is LNHNV, CDR2 YYDKDF (reference sequence). The CDR3 loop reads CATSTGLAEETQYF. CDR3 in DNA: TGTGCCACCAGCACGGGACTAGCGGAAGAGACCCAGTACTTC.

This rearrangement joins TRBV30 to TRBJ1-3; the D is unclear. This CDR3 contains 12 residues. V lost 5 bases and J lost 1, with 6 bases in between. Germline V CDR1 and CDR2: GTSNPN, SVGIG (reference sequence). In nucleotides, the CDR3 is TGTGCCTGGGGCGGGTCTGGAAACACCATATATTTT. Translated, it gives CAWGGSGNTIYF.

The V gene is TRBV4-1, the J gene TRBJ2-1; TRBD2 matches 10 bases. Looked up from germline, CDR1 is MGHRA and CDR2 is YSYEKL. After removal of 3 bases from V and 0 bases from J, the junction contained 2 bases not matched to a gene. This CDR3 comprises 16 residues. The CDR3 spells CASSHTSGASYNEQFF. As DNA, the CDR3 is TGCGCCAGCAGCCACACTAGCGGGGCCTCCTACAATGAGCAGTTCTTC.

The chain has TRBV19 and TRBJ2-2, with no clear D. The CDR3 consists of 12 residues. V shed 5 bases and J shed 7 bases, with 8 bases lying between them. CDR1 and CDR2 (germline): LNHDA, SQIVND (reference sequence). The CDR3 sequence: CASSPRNGELFF. Written as DNA, the CDR3 is TGTGCCAGTAGTCCCCGTAACGGGGAGCTGTTTTTT.

This clone was found once. This chain joins TRBV5-4 and TRBJ1-3; possible D gene TRBD1, 5 bases. CDR1 and CDR2 (germline): SGHNT, YYREEE (reference sequence). V was pared by 1 base and J by 2 bases, with 10 bases between. The CDR3 spans 15 residues. The CDR3 region is CASSLPGLAGNTIYF. The CDR3 nucleotides read TGTGCCAGCAGCTTGCCAGGGTTGGCTGGAAACACCATATATTTT. Filled out from reference TRBV5-4 and TRBJ1-3, the complete variable domain reads ETGVTQSPTHLIKTRGQQVTLRCSSQSGHNTVSWYQQALGQGPQFIFQYYREEENGRGNFPPRFSGLQFPNYSSELNVNALELDDSALYLCASSLPGLAGNTIYFGEGSWLTVV.

This chain connects TRBV27 to TRBJ1-6; a possible D gene is TRBD1 (5 bases). There are 15 residues in the CDR3. V lost 6 bases and J 3 bases, leaving 12 bases between the germline ends. From germline, CDR1 is MNHEY and CDR2 SMNVEV (reference sequence). DNA for the CDR3: TGTGCCAGCAGACCAACAGGAGACTATAATTCACCCCTCCACTTT. Residues: CASRPTGDYNSPLHF.

The chain links TRBV18 to TRBJ1-5; possible D gene TRBD1, 6 bases. In germline, CDR1 is KGHSH, CDR2 LQKENI. Trimming cost V 6 bases and J 12 bases, with 21 bases left between them. This CDR3 is 14 amino acids long. The CDR3 loop is CASSAGAGAFLQHF. Written as DNA, the CDR3 is TGTGCCAGCTCGGCCGGCGCGGGGGCCTTCCTCCAGCATTTT.

This sequence joins TRBV2 and TRBJ1-2; D ambiguous. V was pared by 1 base and J by 3 bases, with 12 bases between. The length of the CDR3 is 15 residues. CDR1 is SNHLY, CDR2 FYNNEI, per germline. CDR3 protein: CASSEGRGGYYGYTF. CDR3 in DNA: TGTGCCAGCAGTGAAGGACGGGGAGGTTACTATGGCTACACCTTC.

This clone was observed once. V and J are TRBV18 and TRBJ1-2, with a tentative D call TRBD1 (6 bases). The CDR3 contains 13 residues. The V gene lost 3 bases and the J gene lost 5 bases, with 10 bases spanning the gap. Germline V lookup: CDR1 KGHSH, CDR2 LQKENI. The CDR3 DNA reads as TGTGCCAGCTCACCTACAGGGAGTTATGGCTACACCTTC. This gives the protein CASSPTGSYGYTF.

This clone was seen only once. The chain uses TRBV6-5 and TRBJ1-1, with no clear D. V was shortened by 7 bases and J by 0 bases, with 6 bases between the two germline ends. This CDR3 is built from 12 residues. Germline loops: CDR1 MNHEY, CDR2 SVGAGI. In DNA, the CDR3 is TGTGCCAGCATACAGATGAACACTGAAGCTTTCTTT. Translation: CASIQMNTEAFF.

CDR3 DNA: TGTGCCAGCTCGAATCCCGGGTCTGCAACTAATGAAAAACTGTTTTTT. This codes for CASSNPGSATNEKLFF. This chain joins TRBV18 and TRBJ1-4; D is uncertain. Germline CDR1 and CDR2: KGHSH and LQKENI. The CDR3 runs 16 residues. Trimming cost V 6 bases and J 0 bases, with 14 bases left between them.

This sequence joins TRBV11-2 and TRBJ1-3; D not certain. Germline loops: CDR1 SGHAT, CDR2 FQNNGV. The CDR3 is 16 amino acids. Trimming left V 0 bases short and J 0 bases short, with 9 bases between. For the CDR3, the DNA is TGTGCCAGCAGCTTAGATCATCGAGCCTCTGGAAACACCATATATTTT. This sequence encodes CASSLDHRASGNTIYF.

A remark on this clone: Sequence at one end of the junction differs from germline and may be a read error. This chain links TRBV3-1 (or the pseudogene TRBV3-2) with TRBJ2-3, with TRBD2 identical over 13 bases. This CDR3 contains 12 residues. In germline, CDR1 is LGHDT, CDR2 YNNKEL (reference sequence). CDR3 sequence: CASSSTSGGISF. The CDR3 DNA is TGTGCCAGCAGCTCGACTAGCGGGGGGATTTCCTTT.

V usage is TRBV6-2 or TRBV6-3 and J usage is TRBJ1-5; the D gene is possibly TRBD1 (5 bases). In germline, CDR1 is MNHEY, CDR2 SVGEGT. With 2 bases removed from V and 0 bases from J, the gap between germline ends came to 17 bases. CDR3 length: 18 residues. The chain's CDR3 is CASSYMQGGVYSNQPQHF. CDR3 nucleotides: TGTGCCAGCAGTTACATGCAGGGAGGGGTTTATAGCAATCAGCCCCAGCATTTT.

The chain employs TRBV4-2 and TRBJ1-6, with D perhaps matching TRBD1 (6 bases). Germline CDR1 reads LGHNA; CDR2 reads YNFKEQ. This CDR3 contains 16 residues. Trimming took off 0 bases at V and 7 bases at J, with 13 bases between the two ends. In DNA form, the CDR3 reads TGTGCCAGCAGCCAAGAATCACAGGGAGGGAATTCACCCCTCCACTTT. Its translation is CASSQESQGGNSPLHF.

The rearrangement links TRBV30 to TRBJ1-2; 9 bases agree with TRBD1. This CDR3 is built from 14 residues. V gave up 0 bases and J gave up 4 bases; unmatched junction bases: 3. CDR1 is GTSNPN, CDR2 SVGIG, per germline (reference sequence). DNA of the CDR3: TGTGCCTGGAGTGTGGACAGGGGTGGCTATGGCTACACCTTC. Translation: CAWSVDRGGYGYTF.

The CDR3 sequence is CASSYNYEGFYEQYF. The DNA for the CDR3 is TGCGCCAGCAGCTACAATTATGAGGGTTTTTACGAGCAGTACTTC. The chain has TRBV5-1 and TRBJ2-7, with D possibly TRBD2 on 5 matching bases. The CDR3 has 15 residues. V was pared by 3 bases and J by 4 bases, with 17 bases between. From germline, CDR1 is SGHRS and CDR2 YFSETQ.

This rearrangement joins TRBV13 to TRBJ2-5; 8 nucleotides match TRBD2. Germline CDR1 is PRHDT and CDR2 is FYEKMQ (reference sequence). This CDR3 is 15 amino acids long. V was pared by 2 bases and J by 2 bases, with 4 bases of the junction left unmatched. The chain's CDR3 is CASSLSTSGQETQYF. CDR3 sequence (DNA): TGTGCCAGCAGCTTAAGCACTAGCGGTCAAGAGACCCAGTACTTC.

The V call is TRBV7-2, the J call TRBJ2-2, with 7 bases lining up with TRBD1. With 0 bases clipped from V and 1 base from J, the junction kept 8 bases outside the gene matches. The CDR3 loop spans 18 amino acids. The germline V gene encodes CDR1 SGHTA and CDR2 FQGNSA. CDR3 sequence: CASSLAQQGFMNTGELFF. CDR3 sequence (DNA): TGTGCCAGCAGCTTAGCGCAACAGGGGTTTATGAACACCGGGGAGCTGTTTTTT.

The chain carries TRBV2 and TRBJ1-3; no reliable D call. The V gene lost 6 bases and the J gene lost 3 bases, with 3 bases spanning the gap. The germline V gene encodes CDR1 SNHLY and CDR2 FYNNEI. The CDR3 consists of 11 residues. The CDR3 nucleotides are TGTGCCAGCAGCGTTGGAAACACCATATATTTT. It is translated as CASSVGNTIYF.

V gene TRBV4-1 combines with J gene TRBJ1-3; D is uncertain. The V end lost 7 bases, the J end lost 9 bases, and 16 bases lay between the germline ends. This CDR3 has 13 residues. CDR1 and CDR2 (germline): MGHRA, YSYEKL. As DNA, the CDR3 is TGCGCCAGCACCCCAGGCAGTTTCGGCACCATATATTTT. Protein sequence: CASTPGSFGTIYF.

J is TRBJ2-1 and V is TRBV5-6; 9 positions agree with TRBD1. V was clipped by 4 bases and J by 3 bases; unmatched bases: 8. Germline-derived CDR1 and CDR2 are SGHDT and YYEEEE. CDR3 length equals 16 residues. CDR3 DNA sequence: TGTGCCAGCAGCCGTGCGGGACAGGGTAACTACAATGAGCAGTTCTTC. The encoded protein is CASSRAGQGNYNEQFF. Drawing the rest from reference TRBV5-6 and TRBJ2-1, the complete variable domain is DAGVTQSPTHLIKTRGQQVTLRCSPKSGHDTVSWYQQALGQGPQFIFQYYEEEERQRGNFPDRFSGHQFPNYSSELNVNALLLGDSALYLCASSRAGQGNYNEQFFGPGTRLTVL.

This clone came up many times. The gene calls are TRBV29-1 and TRBJ2-7; 7 nucleotides agree with TRBD2. Germline loops: CDR1 SQVTM, CDR2 ANQGSEA. CDR3 length: 13 residues. J gave up 4 bases and V 7 bases, and 10 bases lay outside the gene matches. The CDR3 DNA follows: TGCAGCGGATTGGGAGGGTATCCGTACGAGCAGTACTTC. Its protein product is CSGLGGYPYEQYF.